This T cell receptor (beta chain) was captured in a study of blood T cell repertoires in COVID-19. Study-wide context: Sites in the United States, Italy and Spain provided acute and convalescent COVID-19 samples. Sources were T cells, B-cell-depleted T cells, or PBMCs; the material itself was cDNA or gDNA.

Authors' analysis steps: Reference gene primer amplification gave nucleated cell count estimates. Repertoires were generated with immunoSEQ multiplex PCR, while TCRdb's copy carries only in-frame clones and drops some. D and trimming come from the DNA, and the V and J calls and clone size come from that table. The repertoire has 300,000 to 350,000 clones, roughly 89% of them found once; the top ten carry 2.5% to 4%. The V end was cut by 0 bases, the J end by 4 bases, with 13 bases between. Germline-derived CDR1 and CDR2 are MGHRA and YSYEKL. The CDR3 has 16 residues. The source of this sequence is a woman aged 18-29 years who had recovered from COVID-19. This chain uses TRBV4-1 with TRBJ2-1; D ambiguous. The sample consisted of peripheral blood. CDR3 amino acids: CASSQDDRVTYNEQFF. The CDR3 bases are TGCGCCAGCAGCCAAGATGATCGGGTAACTTACAATGAGCAGTTCTTC.